This T cell receptor (beta chain) was captured by sequencing in a study of a mutant IDH1 vaccine in newly diagnosed glioma. Study-level background: With temozolomide cycles, or 4-6 weeks after radiotherapy alone, vaccination was started. Treated patients, about 60% male and approximately 40% female, averaged 40.4 years of age. Patients arrived already treated with radiotherapy, temozolomide, or both, most having had both. Visit V12 was scheduled at week 35 and visit V13 at week 47.

Generated by immunoSEQ multiplex PCR, the TCRdb table keeps only in-frame clones and is missing some. The sample carries roughly 30,000 clones, roughly 80% recorded once. Concerning this clone: Its antigen is unknown.

Time point denoted: week 35, safety follow-up. Topical imiquimod accompanied each vaccine dose, which consisted of 300 ug of mutant IDH1 20-mer peptide. The CDR3 is 13 residues long. The germline CDR1 and CDR2 sequences are KGHSH and LQKENI. V lost 4 bases, J lost 7 bases, and 11 bases lay in between. Sequenced material: PBMCs, taken from a glioma patient whose treatment included an IDH1 peptide vaccine. This chain connects TRBV18 to TRBJ1-5; D might be TRBD1 (5 bases). The receptor was isolated from a woman in her thirties or forties with glioma. Here the CDR3 reads CASSLDRRQPQHF. The CDR3 DNA reads TGTGCCAGCTCACTTGACAGACGGCAGCCCCAGCATTTT.